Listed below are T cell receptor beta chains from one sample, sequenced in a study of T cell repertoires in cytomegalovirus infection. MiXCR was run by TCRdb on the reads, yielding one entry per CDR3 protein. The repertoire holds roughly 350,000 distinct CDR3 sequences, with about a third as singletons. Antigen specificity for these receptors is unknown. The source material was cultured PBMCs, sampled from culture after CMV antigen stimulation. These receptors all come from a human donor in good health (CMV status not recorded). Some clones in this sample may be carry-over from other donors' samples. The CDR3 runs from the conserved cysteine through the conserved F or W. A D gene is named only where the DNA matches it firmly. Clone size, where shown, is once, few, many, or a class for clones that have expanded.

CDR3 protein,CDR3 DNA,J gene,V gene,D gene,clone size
CASSQDMGQGGGLETQYF,TGCGCCAGCAGCCAAGATATGGGCCAGGGAGGTGGCCTAGAGACCCAGTACTTC,TRBJ2-5,TRBV4-1,NA,NA
CASSLVGGASNQPQHF,TGTGCCAGCAGCTTAGTAGGGGGGGCTAGCAATCAGCCCCAGCATTTT,TRBJ1-5,TRBV7-2,NA,NA
CASSSGTGVNYGYTF,TGCGCCAGCAGCTCCGGGACAGGGGTTAACTATGGCTACACCTTC,TRBJ1-2,TRBV5-1,TRBD1,NA
CASYGGAGNTIYF,TGTGCCAGCTATGGGGGGGCTGGAAACACCATATATTTT,TRBJ1-3,TRBV12-3/TRBV12-4,NA,NA
CASISYNEQFF,TGTGCCAGCATCTCCTACAATGAGCAGTTCTTC,TRBJ2-1,TRBV7-2,NA,NA
CASRAMDEQYF,TGTGCCAGTAGGGCGATGGACGAGCAGTACTTC,TRBJ2-7,TRBV19,NA,NA
CASSQKGGDYNEQFF,TGCGCCAGCAGCCAAAAGGGCGGGGACTACAATGAGCAGTTCTTC,TRBJ2-1,TRBV4-1,NA,few
CASSLVQRGRQGYGYTF,TGTGCCAGCAGCTTAGTGCAAAGGGGGCGGCAGGGTTATGGCTACACCTTC,TRBJ1-2,TRBV7-8,TRBD1,few
CSARDLLAGANEQFF,TGCAGTGCTAGAGATCTATTAGCGGGAGCCAATGAGCAGTTCTTC,TRBJ2-1,TRBV20-1,TRBD2,once
CASSLIDRGRKFF,TGTGCCAGCAGCTTGATCGACAGGGGGCGTAAGTTCTTC,TRBJ2-1,TRBV7-9,TRBD1,NA
CASSLDRGGNYEQYF,TGTGCCAGCAGCCTCGACAGGGGAGGGAACTACGAGCAGTACTTC,TRBJ2-7,TRBV7-2,NA,many
CSAERGQLRYTF,TGCAGTGCTGAAAGGGGACAGCTCCGCTACACCTTC,TRBJ1-2,TRBV20-1,TRBD1,few
CASSRQDLIYDRHQPQHF,TGTGCCAGCTCACGACAGGATTTGATTTATGACAGACATCAGCCCCAGCATTTT,TRBJ1-5,TRBV18,NA,NA
CASSWGSYNEQFF,TGTGCCAGCAGCTGGGGGTCCTACAATGAGCAGTTCTTC,TRBJ2-1,TRBV28,NA,NA
CASSPISPGRIRDWAFIGPFF,TGTGCCAGCAGCCCCATAAGCCCGGGGAGAATCCGGGACTGGGCGTTTATAGGTCCGTTCTTC,TRBJ2-1,TRBV7-1,NA,NA
CASRDSPETQYF,TGTGCCAGCAGGGACAGTCCTGAGACCCAGTACTTC,TRBJ2-5,TRBV6-1,NA,NA
CASSRGVSAYNEQFF,TGTGCCAGTAGCCGCGGGGTTAGCGCCTACAATGAGCAGTTCTTC,TRBJ2-1,TRBV19,NA,few
CASSSAGTGSYEQYF,TGTGCCAGCAGCTCGGCCGGGACAGGCTCCTACGAGCAGTACTTC,TRBJ2-7,TRBV5-5,TRBD1,few
CASSYGLAGPDTQYF,TGCGCCAGCAGCTACGGACTAGCGGGACCCGATACGCAGTATTTT,TRBJ2-3,TRBV5-1,TRBD2,NA
CASNKPESGANVLTF,TGTGCCAGCAACAAACCCGAATCTGGGGCCAACGTCCTGACTTTC,TRBJ2-6,TRBV7-9,NA,many
CASRGLQETQYF,TGTGCCAGTAGGGGTCTCCAAGAGACCCAGTACTTC,TRBJ2-5,TRBV19,NA,few
CASSQDGDLNTEAFF,TGCGCCAGCAGCCAAGATGGTGACCTGAACACTGAAGCTTTCTTT,TRBJ1-1,TRBV4-1,NA,NA
CASNLQGASYEQYF,TGTGCCAGCAATCTTCAGGGAGCTTCCTACGAGCAGTACTTC,TRBJ2-7,TRBV2,NA,NA
CASSFGSGNYNEQFF,TGTGCTAGCAGCTTTGGTAGCGGGAACTACAATGAGCAGTTCTTC,TRBJ2-1,TRBV7-7,TRBD2,many
CASSQSTLGTGELFF,TGTGCCAGCAGCCAAAGTACCTTGGGGACCGGGGAGCTGTTTTTT,TRBJ2-2,TRBV4-2,NA,few
CASSEPARDNEQFF,TGTGCCAGCAGTGAGCCTGCGAGGGACAATGAGCAGTTCTTC,TRBJ2-1,TRBV6-4,NA,NA
CASSLIPPGGRRGQETQYF,TGTGCCAGCAGCTTAATACCTCCGGGAGGCCGTAGGGGGCAAGAGACCCAGTACTTC,TRBJ2-5,TRBV7-6,NA,many
CASSQLGIYEQYF,TGTGCCAGCAGCCAACTAGGGATTTACGAGCAGTACTTC,TRBJ2-7,TRBV6-6,NA,few
CASSLVSGAQDEKLFF,TGTGCCAGCAGCTTAGTGTCAGGGGCACAGGATGAAAAACTGTTTTTT,TRBJ1-4,TRBV7-2,NA,few
CASSSGNYEQYF,TGTGCCAGCAGTTCGGGGAACTACGAGCAGTACTTC,TRBJ2-7,TRBV6-6,NA,once
CASSLVLREINYGYTF,TGTGCCAGCAGCTTAGTCCTGAGGGAGATTAACTATGGCTACACCTTC,TRBJ1-2,TRBV7-2,NA,few
CASSHQGRPNYGYTF,TGCGCCAGCAGCCACCAGGGGAGGCCCAACTATGGCTACACCTTC,TRBJ1-2,TRBV4-1,NA,NA
CASSQPGAYNSPLHF,TGCGCCAGCAGCCAGCCGGGCGCCTATAATTCACCCCTCCACTTT,TRBJ1-6,TRBV4-1,NA,NA
CASSRPGQGVNEQFF,TGTGCCAGCAGCCGACCGGGACAGGGGGTCAATGAGCAGTTCTTC,TRBJ2-1,TRBV7-2,TRBD1,few
CAWAPSGKGEQFF,TGTGCCTGGGCCCCTTCCGGAAAGGGTGAGCAGTTCTTC,TRBJ2-1,TRBV30,NA,NA
CASSLYPGLAGGGGELFF,TGTGCCAGCAGCTTATACCCGGGACTAGCGGGAGGTGGCGGGGAGCTGTTTTTT,TRBJ2-2,TRBV7-2,TRBD2,few
CASSLLGVLNTEAFF,TGTGCCAGCAGCCTCCTGGGAGTTTTGAACACTGAAGCTTTCTTT,TRBJ1-1,TRBV7-1,NA,NA
CASSPTGGRYNEQFF,TGTGCCAGCAGCCCAACAGGGGGCCGTTACAATGAGCAGTTCTTC,TRBJ2-1,TRBV7-2,TRBD1,many
CSARLVQGHSYEQYF,TGCAGTGCTAGATTAGTACAGGGGCACTCCTACGAGCAGTACTTC,TRBJ2-7,TRBV20-1,TRBD1,NA
CASSYSFGRSGNTIYF,TGTGCCAGCAGTTACTCCTTCGGGCGCTCTGGAAACACCATATATTTT,TRBJ1-3,TRBV6-2/TRBV6-3,NA,NA
CASSLLGGTGANVLTF,TGTGCCAGCAGTTTATTAGGGGGGACTGGGGCCAACGTCCTGACTTTC,TRBJ2-6,TRBV27,NA,few
CISVPEARRGRVPVQETQYF,NA,TRBJ2-5,TRBV7-5,NA,few